This T cell receptor (beta chain) was profiled in a study of blood T cell repertoires in COVID-19. The wider study: T cells, B-cell-depleted T cells, or PBMCs supplied cDNA or gDNA.

Sequencing used immunoSEQ multiplex PCR; TCRdb keeps in-frame clones, though not all of them. The repertoire has about 430,000 clones, nearly 90% of them found once; the top ten carry 1.4% to 1.5%. Living in about two dozen US areas, the participants were between roughly 18 and 90 years of age. V trimming: 5 bases; J trimming: 3 bases; junction bases outside the gene matches: 5. The CDR3 is made up of 15 amino acids. Germline V gives CDR1 MDHEN, CDR2 SYDVKM. This sequence was found in a woman aged 18 to 35 who had been exposed to COVID-19. The chain carries TRBV28 and TRBJ1-3; 9 bases map to TRBD1. Sequencing was carried out using PBMCs or T cells enriched from blood (not recorded which). The CDR3 DNA is TGTGCCAGCAGTGTACCGGACAGGGGTGGAAACACCATATATTTT. Translation: CASSVPDRGGNTIYF.